This TCR beta chain emerged from a study of blood T cell repertoires in COVID-19. Turning to the study itself: Specimens from acute and convalescent COVID-19 originated in the United States, Italy and Spain. T cells, B-cell-depleted T cells, or PBMCs supplied cDNA or gDNA.

Per the original data handling: By means of reference gene primer amplification, nucleated cell counts were estimated. Only in-frame clones appear in the TCRdb table, and some are missing; sequencing was by immunoSEQ multiplex PCR. That table furnishes V, J and clone size, whereas the DNA furnished D and trimming. In the table there are 150,000 to 200,000 clones, around 81% of which are singletons. The V and J ends lost 5 bases and 7 bases, in that order; junction bases with no gene match: 7. The germline CDR1 and CDR2 sequences are SNHLY and FYNNEI. The CDR3 runs to 13 residues. The chain combines TRBV2 with TRBJ1-1; 7 nucleotides agree with TRBD1. The TCR comes from a man aged 55 to 70 with active or convalescent COVID-19. The sequenced sample was peripheral blood. The CDR3, as DNA: TGTGCCAGCAGTCAGGGGGGATTGGGTGAAGCTTTCTTT. It codes for CASSQGGLGEAFF.